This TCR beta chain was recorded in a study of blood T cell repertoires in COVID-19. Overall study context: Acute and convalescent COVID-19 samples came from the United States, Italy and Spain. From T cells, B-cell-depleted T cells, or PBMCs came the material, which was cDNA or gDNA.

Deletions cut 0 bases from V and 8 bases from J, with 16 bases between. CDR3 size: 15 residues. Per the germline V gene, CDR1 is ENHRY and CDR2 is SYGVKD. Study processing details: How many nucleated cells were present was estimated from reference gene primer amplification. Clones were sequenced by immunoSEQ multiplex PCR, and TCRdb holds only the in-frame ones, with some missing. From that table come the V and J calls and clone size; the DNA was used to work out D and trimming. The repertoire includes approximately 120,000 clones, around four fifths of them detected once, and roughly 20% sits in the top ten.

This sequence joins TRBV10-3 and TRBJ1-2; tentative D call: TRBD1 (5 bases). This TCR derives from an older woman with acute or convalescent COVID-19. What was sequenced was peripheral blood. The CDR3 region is CAISESGWGIRGYTF. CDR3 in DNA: TGTGCCATCAGTGAGTCGGGGTGGGGCATTAGAGGCTACACCTTC.